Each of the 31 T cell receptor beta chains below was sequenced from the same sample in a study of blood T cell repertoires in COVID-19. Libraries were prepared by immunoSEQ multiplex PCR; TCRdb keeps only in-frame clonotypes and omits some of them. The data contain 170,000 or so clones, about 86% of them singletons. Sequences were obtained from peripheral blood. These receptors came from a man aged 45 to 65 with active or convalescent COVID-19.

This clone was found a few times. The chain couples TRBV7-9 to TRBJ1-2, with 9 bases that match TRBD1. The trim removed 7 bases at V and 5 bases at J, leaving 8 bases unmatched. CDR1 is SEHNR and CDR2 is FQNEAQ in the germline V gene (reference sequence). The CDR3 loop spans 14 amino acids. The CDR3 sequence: CASTRSGQGYGYTF. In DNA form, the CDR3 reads TGTGCCAGCACCCGTTCGGGACAGGGTTATGGCTACACCTTC.

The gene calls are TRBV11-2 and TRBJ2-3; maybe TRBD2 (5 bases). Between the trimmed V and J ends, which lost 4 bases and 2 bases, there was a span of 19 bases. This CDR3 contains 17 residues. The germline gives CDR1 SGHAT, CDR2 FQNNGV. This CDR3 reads CASSSRLASSLTDTQYF. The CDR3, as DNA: TGTGCCAGCAGCTCCCGTTTGGCTTCTAGCCTCACAGATACGCAGTATTTT.

In nucleotides, the CDR3 is TGTGCCAGCAGCTTGGGGCAGCCACTAGCCAAAAACATTCAGTACTTC. This codes for CASSLGQPLAKNIQYF. The rearrangement uses TRBV7-6 and TRBJ2-4, with D maybe TRBD1 (5 bases). The V gene's germline CDR1 is SGHVS and CDR2 FNYEAQ. V lost 3 bases to trimming and J lost 0 bases, with 12 bases between them. This CDR3 is 16 amino acids long.

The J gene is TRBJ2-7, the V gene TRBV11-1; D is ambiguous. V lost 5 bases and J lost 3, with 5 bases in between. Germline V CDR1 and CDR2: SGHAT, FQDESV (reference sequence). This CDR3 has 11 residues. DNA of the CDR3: TGTGCCAGCAGCCAGTACTACGAGCAGTACTTC. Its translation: CASSQYYEQYF.

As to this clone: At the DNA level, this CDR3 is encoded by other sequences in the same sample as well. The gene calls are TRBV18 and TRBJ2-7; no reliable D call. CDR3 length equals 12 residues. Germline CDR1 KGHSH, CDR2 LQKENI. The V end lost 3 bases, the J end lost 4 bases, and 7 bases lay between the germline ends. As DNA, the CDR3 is TGTGCCAGCTCACCCGAGAGTTACGAGCAGTACTTC. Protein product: CASSPESYEQYF.

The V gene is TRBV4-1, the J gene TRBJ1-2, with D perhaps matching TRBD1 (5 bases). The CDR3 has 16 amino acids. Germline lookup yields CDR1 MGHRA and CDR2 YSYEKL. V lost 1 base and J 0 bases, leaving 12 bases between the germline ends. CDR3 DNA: TGCGCCAGCAGCCAAGTGGGGCAGGCAACTAACTATGGCTACACCTTC. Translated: CASSQVGQATNYGYTF.

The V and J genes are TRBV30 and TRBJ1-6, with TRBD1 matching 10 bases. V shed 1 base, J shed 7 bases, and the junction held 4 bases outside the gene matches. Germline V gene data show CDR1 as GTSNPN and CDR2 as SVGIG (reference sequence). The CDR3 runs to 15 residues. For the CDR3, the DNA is TGTGCCTGGAGTGCATGGGACAGGGGAAATTCACCCCTCCACTTT. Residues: CAWSAWDRGNSPLHF.

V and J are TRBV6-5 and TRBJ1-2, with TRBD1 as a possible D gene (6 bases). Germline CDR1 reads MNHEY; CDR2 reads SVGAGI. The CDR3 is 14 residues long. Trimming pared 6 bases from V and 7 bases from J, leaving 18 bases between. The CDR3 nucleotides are TGTGCCAGCAGGCCGACAGGTACTGGGCTTGGCTACACCTTC. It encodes CASRPTGTGLGYTF.

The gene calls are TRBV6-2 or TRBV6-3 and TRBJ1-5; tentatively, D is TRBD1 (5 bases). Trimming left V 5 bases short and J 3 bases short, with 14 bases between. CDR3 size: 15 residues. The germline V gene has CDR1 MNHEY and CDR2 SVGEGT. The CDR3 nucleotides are TGTGCCAGCAGTAACCACGGGGGAGTCAATCAGCCCCAGCATTTT. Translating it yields CASSNHGGVNQPQHF.

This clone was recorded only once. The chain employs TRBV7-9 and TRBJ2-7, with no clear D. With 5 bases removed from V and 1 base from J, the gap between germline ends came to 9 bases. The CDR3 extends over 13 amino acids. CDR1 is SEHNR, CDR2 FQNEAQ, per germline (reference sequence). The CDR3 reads CASSPLDSYEQYF. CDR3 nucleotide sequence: TGTGCCAGCAGCCCTCTAGATTCCTACGAGCAGTACTTC.

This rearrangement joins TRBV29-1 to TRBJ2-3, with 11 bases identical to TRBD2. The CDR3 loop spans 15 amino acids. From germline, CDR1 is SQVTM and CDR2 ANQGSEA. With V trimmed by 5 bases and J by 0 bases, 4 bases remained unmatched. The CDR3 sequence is CSVRTSGLSTDTQYF. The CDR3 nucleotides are TGCAGCGTTAGGACTAGCGGGCTAAGCACAGATACGCAGTATTTT.

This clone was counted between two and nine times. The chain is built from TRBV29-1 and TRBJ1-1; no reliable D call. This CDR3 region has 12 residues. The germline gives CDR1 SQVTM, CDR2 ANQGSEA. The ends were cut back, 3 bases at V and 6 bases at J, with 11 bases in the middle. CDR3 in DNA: TGCAGCGTTGAGCAGTACGGGTCTGAAGCTTTCTTT. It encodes CSVEQYGSEAFF. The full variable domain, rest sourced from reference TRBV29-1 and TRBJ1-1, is SAVISQKPSRDICQRGTSLTIQCQVDSQVTMMFWYRQQPGQSLTLIATANQGSEATYESGFVIDKFPISRPNLTFSTLTVSNMSPEDSSIYLCSVEQYGSEAFFGQGTRLTVV.

CDR3 residues: CASSVATGSSGNTIYF. The CDR3 nucleotides are TGTGCCAGCAGCGTAGCGACAGGGTCCTCTGGAAACACCATATATTTT. The V and J genes are TRBV9 and TRBJ1-3, with 7 positions matching TRBD1. Germline values: CDR1 SGDLS, CDR2 YYNGEE. After removal of 0 bases from V and 0 bases from J, the junction contained 3 bases not matched to a gene. The CDR3 has 16 amino acids.

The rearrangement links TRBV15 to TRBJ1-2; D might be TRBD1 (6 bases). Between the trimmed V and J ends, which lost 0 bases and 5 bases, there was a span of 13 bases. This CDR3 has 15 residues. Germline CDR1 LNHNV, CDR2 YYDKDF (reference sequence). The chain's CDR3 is CATSRDYRDTYGYTF. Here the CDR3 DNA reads TGTGCCACCAGCAGAGATTACCGGGACACGTATGGCTACACCTTC. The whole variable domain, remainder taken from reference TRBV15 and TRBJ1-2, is DAMVIQNPRYQVTQFGKPVTLSCSQTLNHNVMYWYQQKSSQAPKLLFHYYDKDFNNEADTPDNFQSRRPNTSFCFLDIRSPGLGDTAMYLCATSRDYRDTYGYTFGSGTRLTVV.

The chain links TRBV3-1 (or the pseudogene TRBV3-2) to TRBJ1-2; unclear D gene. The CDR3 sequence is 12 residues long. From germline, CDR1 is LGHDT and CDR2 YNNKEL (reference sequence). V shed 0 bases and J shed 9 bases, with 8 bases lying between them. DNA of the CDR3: TGTGCCAGCAGCCAAGATTGGGCCAGCTACACCTTC. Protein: CASSQDWASYTF.

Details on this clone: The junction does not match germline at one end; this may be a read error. The CDR3 here is CASSLGTGVPYNEQFF. DNA of the CDR3: TGTGCTAGCAGCTTAGGAACGGGAGTACCCTACAATGAGCAGTTCTTC. The chain employs TRBV7-7 and TRBJ2-1, with D possibly being TRBD2 (6 bases). This CDR3 is 16 amino acids long. Germline values: CDR1 SSHAT, CDR2 FNYEAQ (reference sequence).

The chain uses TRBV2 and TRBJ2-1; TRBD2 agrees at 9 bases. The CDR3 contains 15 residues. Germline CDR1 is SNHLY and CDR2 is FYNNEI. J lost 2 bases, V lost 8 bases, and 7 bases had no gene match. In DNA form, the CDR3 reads TGTGCCAGCCAGGGTGGCGGGGGGGCCTACAATGAGCAGTTCTTC. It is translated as CASQGGGGAYNEQFF.

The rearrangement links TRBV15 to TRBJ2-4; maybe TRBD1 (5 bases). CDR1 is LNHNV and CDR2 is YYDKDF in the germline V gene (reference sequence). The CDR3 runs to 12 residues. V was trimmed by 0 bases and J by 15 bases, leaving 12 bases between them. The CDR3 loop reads CATSRDDSVRYF. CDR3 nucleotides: TGTGCCACCAGCAGAGATGACAGCGTCCGGTACTTC.

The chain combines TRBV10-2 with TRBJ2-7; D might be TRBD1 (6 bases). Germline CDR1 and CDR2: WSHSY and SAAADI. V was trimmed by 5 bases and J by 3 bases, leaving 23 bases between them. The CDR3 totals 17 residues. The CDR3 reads CASSPRRTASNIYEQYF. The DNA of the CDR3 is TGCGCCAGCAGTCCAAGAAGGACAGCGTCGAATATCTACGAGCAGTACTTC.

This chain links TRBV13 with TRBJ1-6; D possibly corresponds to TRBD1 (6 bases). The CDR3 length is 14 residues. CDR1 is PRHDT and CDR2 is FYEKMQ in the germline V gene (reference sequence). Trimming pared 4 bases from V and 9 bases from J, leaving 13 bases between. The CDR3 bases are TGTGCCAGCAGCTCACAGGGAGTGGGTTCACCCCTCCACTTT. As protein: CASSSQGVGSPLHF.

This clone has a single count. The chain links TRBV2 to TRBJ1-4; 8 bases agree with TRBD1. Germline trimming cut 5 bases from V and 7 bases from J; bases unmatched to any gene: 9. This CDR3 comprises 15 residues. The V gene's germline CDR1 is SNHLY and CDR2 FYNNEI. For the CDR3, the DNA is TGTGCCAGCAGTATTCGACAGGGGCGATCTGAAAAACTGTTTTTT. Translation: CASSIRQGRSEKLFF.

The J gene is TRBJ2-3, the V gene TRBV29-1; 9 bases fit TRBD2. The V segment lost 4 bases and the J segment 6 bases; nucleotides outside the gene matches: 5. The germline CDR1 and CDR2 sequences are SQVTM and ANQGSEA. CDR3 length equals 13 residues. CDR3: CSVVRGGRDTQYF. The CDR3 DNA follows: TGCAGCGTTGTGCGGGGGGGGCGTGATACGCAGTATTTT.

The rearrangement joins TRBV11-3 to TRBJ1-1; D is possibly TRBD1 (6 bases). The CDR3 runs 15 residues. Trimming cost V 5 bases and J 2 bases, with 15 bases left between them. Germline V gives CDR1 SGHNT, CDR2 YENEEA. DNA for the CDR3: TGTGCCAGCAGCCCAGGGACACGGATTAACACTGAAGCTTTCTTT. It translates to CASSPGTRINTEAFF.

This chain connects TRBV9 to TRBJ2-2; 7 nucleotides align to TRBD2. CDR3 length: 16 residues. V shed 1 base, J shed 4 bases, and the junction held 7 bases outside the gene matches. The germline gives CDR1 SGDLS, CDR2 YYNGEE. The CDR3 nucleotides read TGTGCCAGCAGCGTACGACTAGCCGGGAGCACCGGGGAGCTGTTTTTT. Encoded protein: CASSVRLAGSTGELFF.

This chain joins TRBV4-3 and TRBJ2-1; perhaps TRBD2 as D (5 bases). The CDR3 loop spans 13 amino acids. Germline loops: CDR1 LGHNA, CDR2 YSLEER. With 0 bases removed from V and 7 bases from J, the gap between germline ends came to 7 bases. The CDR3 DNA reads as TGCGCCAGCAGCCAAGAGCCGGGAAATGAGCAGTTCTTC. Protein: CASSQEPGNEQFF.

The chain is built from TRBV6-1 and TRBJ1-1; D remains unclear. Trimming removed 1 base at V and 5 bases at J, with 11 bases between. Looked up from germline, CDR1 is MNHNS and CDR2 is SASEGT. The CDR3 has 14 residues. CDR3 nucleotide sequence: TGTGCCAGCAGTGAAGTGCACCGGGAAACTGAAGCTTTCTTT. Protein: CASSEVHRETEAFF.

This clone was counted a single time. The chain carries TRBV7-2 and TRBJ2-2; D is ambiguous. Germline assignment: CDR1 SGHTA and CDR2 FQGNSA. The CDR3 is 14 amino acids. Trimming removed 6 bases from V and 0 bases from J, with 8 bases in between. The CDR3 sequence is CASRLQTNTGELFF. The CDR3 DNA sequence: TGTGCCAGCAGGCTACAGACGAACACCGGGGAGCTGTTTTTT.

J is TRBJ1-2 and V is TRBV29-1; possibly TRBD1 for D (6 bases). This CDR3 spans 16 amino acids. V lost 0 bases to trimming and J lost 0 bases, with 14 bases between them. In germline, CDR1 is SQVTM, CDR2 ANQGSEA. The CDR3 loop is CSVEEYGGTANYGYTF. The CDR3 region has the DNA TGCAGCGTTGAAGAGTATGGGGGCACCGCTAACTATGGCTACACCTTC.

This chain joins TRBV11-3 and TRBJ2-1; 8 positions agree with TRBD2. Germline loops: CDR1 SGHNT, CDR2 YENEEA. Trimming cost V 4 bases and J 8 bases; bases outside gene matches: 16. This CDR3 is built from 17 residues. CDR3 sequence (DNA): TGTGCCAGCAGCTCCAGACTACTGGGCGGGAGGTCGGATGAGCAGTTCTTC. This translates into CASSSRLLGGRSDEQFF. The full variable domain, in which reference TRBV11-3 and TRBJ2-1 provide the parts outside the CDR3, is EAGVVQSPRYKIIEKKQPVAFWCNPISGHNTLYWYLQNLGQGPELLIRYENEEAVDDSQLPKDRFSAERLKGVDSTLKIQPAELGDSAVYLCASSSRLLGGRSDEQFFGPGTRLTVL.

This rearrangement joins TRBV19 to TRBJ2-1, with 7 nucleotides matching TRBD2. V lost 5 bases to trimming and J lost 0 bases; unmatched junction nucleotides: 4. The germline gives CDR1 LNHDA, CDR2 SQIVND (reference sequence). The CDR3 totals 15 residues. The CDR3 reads CASSLAEASYNEQFF. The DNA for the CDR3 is TGTGCCAGTAGTCTAGCGGAGGCCTCCTACAATGAGCAGTTCTTC.

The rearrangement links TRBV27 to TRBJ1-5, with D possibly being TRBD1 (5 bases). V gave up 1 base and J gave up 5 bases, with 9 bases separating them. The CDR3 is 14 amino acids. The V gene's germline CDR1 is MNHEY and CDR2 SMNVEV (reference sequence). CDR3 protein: CASSLLLGDQPQHF. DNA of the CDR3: TGTGCCAGCAGTTTATTATTAGGGGATCAGCCCCAGCATTTT.